Described below is a single T cell receptor beta chain sequence and its context. Some clones are missing from TCRdb's copy, which holds only in-frame ones; the method was immunoSEQ multiplex PCR. The profile covers roughly 230,000 clones, with roughly nine tenths appearing a single time and approximately 4.3% taken by the ten largest. The sample is drawn from a study of blood T cell repertoires in COVID-19. Study details: T cells, B-cell-depleted T cells, or PBMCs supplied cDNA or gDNA.

The germline gives CDR1 SGDLS, CDR2 YYNGEE. The CDR3 length is 15 residues. Trimming removed 1 base at V and 7 bases at J, with 12 bases between. Cohort assignment relied on participant-reported clinical history. This receptor was taken from a woman in her 30s with acute COVID-19. Material: PBMCs or T cells enriched from blood (not recorded which). The gene calls are TRBV9 and TRBJ1-6, with D tentatively TRBD1 (5 bases). The CDR3: CASSVTQGSNSPLHF. The DNA for the CDR3 is TGTGCCAGCAGCGTAACTCAGGGATCAAATTCACCCCTCCACTTT.